Listed below are T cell receptor beta chains from one sample, sequenced in a study of T cell responses to AZD1222 COVID-19 vaccine. Produced via immunoSEQ multiplex PCR; TCRdb's table is partial and in-frame only. The sample gives about 100,000 clones, 91% of which show up once; approximately 9% is in the top ten. The sample here was peripheral blood, taken 28 days after the second AZD1222 dose. The receptors stem from an adult who received the AZD1222 COVID-19 vaccine. The CDR3 runs from the conserved cysteine through the conserved F or W. The D gene is left open where the match is weak. Clone size is shown for a subset of rows, as once, few, many or a class of expanded clone.

J | size | D | V | DNA | CDR3
TRBJ1-5 | . | . | TRBV19 | TGTGCCAGTAGGGGTGGGTTGAGCAATCAGCCCCAGCATTTT | CASRGGLSNQPQHF
TRBJ2-3 | . | . | TRBV4-1 | TGCGCCAGCAGCCAAGAACGCAGGAGGAGCGCTTCCGATGGAGATACGCAGTATTTT | CASSQERRRSASDGDTQYF
TRBJ2-5 | . | TRBD2 | TRBV20-1 | TGCAGTGCTAGTGCAGCGGGAAGCGGGGAGACCCAGTACTTC | CSASAAGSGETQYF
TRBJ1-1 | . | TRBD1 | TRBV3-1/TRBV3-2 | TGTGCCAGCAGCCCGCCCGACAGGGGCGGTAGCACTGAAGCTTTCTTT | CASSPPDRGGSTEAFF
TRBJ2-3 | . | TRBD2 | TRBV15 | TGTGCCACCAGCAGGAATAGCGGGAGAGTGACAGATACGCAGTATTTT | CATSRNSGRVTDTQYF
TRBJ2-1 | . | . | TRBV19 | TGTGCCAGTAGTATTAAAAGTTCATTGAATGAGCAGTTCTTC | CASSIKSSLNEQFF
TRBJ2-7 | once | . | TRBV7-6 | TGTGCCAGCAGCTTAGGATTGACGGCGGCAAAGCACGAGCAGTACTTC | CASSLGLTAAKHEQYF
TRBJ1-2 | . | TRBD1 | TRBV28 | TGTGCCAGCAGTGGGGGACAGCTCTATGGCTACACCTTC | CASSGGQLYGYTF
TRBJ1-5 | . | TRBD1 | TRBV28 | TGTGCCAGCAGTCGGGGACAGGGCCATCAGCCCCAGCATTTT | CASSRGQGHQPQHF
TRBJ1-2 | . | . | TRBV5-4 | TGTGCCAGCAGCTTTGACAATTGGGGCTACACCTTC | CASSFDNWGYTF
TRBJ1-1 | . | . | TRBV28 | TGTGCCAGCAGTGGGTATACTGAAGCTTTCTTT | CASSGYTEAFF
TRBJ2-7 | . | TRBD1 | TRBV2 | TGTGCCAGCAGAGAACGACAGGGGATGACCTACGAGCAGTACTTC | CASRERQGMTYEQYF
TRBJ2-2 | . | . | TRBV7-6 | TGTGCCAGCAGCTTACTGGCGAACACCGGGGAGCTGTTTTTT | CASSLLANTGELFF
TRBJ1-1 | . | . | TRBV10-3 | TGTGCCATCAGTGAGTCAGGCGGAAGCGAAGCTTTCTTT | CAISESGGSEAFF
TRBJ1-3 | . | . | TRBV2 | TGTGCCAGCAGTGAGTCTGAGGTGAACACCATATATTTT | CASSESEVNTIYF
TRBJ1-1 | once | . | TRBV28 | TGTGCCAGCAGTTCACACATGAACACTGAAGCTTTCTTT | CASSSHMNTEAFF
TRBJ2-7 | . | . | TRBV12-3/TRBV12-4 | TGTGCCAGTTGGAAGGGTAGCTCCTACGAGCAGTACTTC | CASWKGSSYEQYF
TRBJ2-1 | . | . | TRBV7-6 | TGTGCCAGCAGCTCCCCAGCAGACGGGGTCCATGAGCAGTTCTTC | CASSSPADGVHEQFF
TRBJ2-2 | . | TRBD2 | TRBV3-1/TRBV3-2 | TGTGCCAGCAGCCGCCTACTAGCGGGAGCGAACACCGGGGAGCTGTTTTTT | CASSRLLAGANTGELFF
TRBJ2-5 | . | . | TRBV7-2 | TGTGCCAGCAGGGCGGGCCTCCAAGAGACCCAGTACTTC | CASRAGLQETQYF
TRBJ2-7 | . | . | TRBV4-2 | TGTGCCAGCAGCCAAGAATCGGCTAGCTACTACGAGCAGTACTTC | CASSQESASYYEQYF
TRBJ2-2 | . | TRBD2 | TRBV11-3 | TGTGCCAGCAGTCCGACTAGCGGGAACACCGGGGAGCTGTTTTTT | CASSPTSGNTGELFF
TRBJ2-1 | . | . | TRBV9 | TGTGCCAGCAGCGTAGAAGGAGCGCGGAACAATGAGCAGTTCTTC | CASSVEGARNNEQFF
TRBJ2-7 | . | . | TRBV5-4 | TGTGCCAGCAGCTTGGGGGCAGGGCTATCCTACGAGCAGTACTTC | CASSLGAGLSYEQYF
TRBJ2-7 | . | . | TRBV5-1 | TGCGCCAGCAGCTTGGCCGGGGGCTACGACGAGCAGTACTTC | CASSLAGGYDEQYF
TRBJ1-4 | . | TRBD1 | TRBV7-9 | TGTGCCAGCAGCTTAGGACAGGGGGCGCGTGAAAAACTGTTTTTT | CASSLGQGAREKLFF
TRBJ1-4 | . | TRBD1 | TRBV6-2/TRBV6-3 | TGTGCCAGCAGCTTACAGGGGGCGAAGTATGAAAAACTGTTTTTT | CASSLQGAKYEKLFF
TRBJ1-1 | . | TRBD1 | TRBV7-2 | TGTGCCAGCAGCTTAGACCGGGACAGGGGAAGAGCTTTCTTT | CASSLDRDRGRAFF
TRBJ1-5 | . | . | TRBV28 | TGTGCCAGCAGTTACTCATATACAGCGTTCAATCAGCCCCAGCATTTT | CASSYSYTAFNQPQHF
TRBJ2-1 | . | . | TRBV7-3 | TGTGCCAGCAGCCCTCGGGGGTCCCACAATGAGCAGTTCTTC | CASSPRGSHNEQFF
TRBJ1-1 | . | . | TRBV5-1 | TGCGCCAGCAGCTTGGCCCAGCTGAACACTGAAGCTTTCTTT | CASSLAQLNTEAFF
TRBJ1-4 | . | . | TRBV19 | TGTGCCAGTAGTATTGCCGACAGAGCAACTAATGAAAAACTGTTTTTT | CASSIADRATNEKLFF
TRBJ2-7 | . | . | TRBV18 | TGTGCCAGCTCACAGGTATTGGACGGTGCGATAGGGGAGCAGTACTTC | CASSQVLDGAIGEQYF
TRBJ2-2 | . | TRBD2 | TRBV4-2 | TGTGCCAGCAGCCAAGGGTCTAGCGGGAGGGGTGCCGGGGAGCTGTTTTTT | CASSQGSSGRGAGELFF
TRBJ1-1 | . | . | TRBV11-2 | TGTGCCAGCAGCTTAGATAAGGGTGTAAGGACTGAAGCTTTCTTT | CASSLDKGVRTEAFF
TRBJ1-1 | . | TRBD1 | TRBV28 | TGTGCCAGCAGTTCAACCGGACAGGGATACACTGAAGCTTTCTTT | CASSSTGQGYTEAFF
TRBJ2-1 | . | TRBD2 | TRBV20-1 | TGCAGAGCGGGAGGGAGGGTTGAGCAGTTCTTC | CRAGGRVEQFF
TRBJ2-7 | . | . | TRBV27 | TGTGCCAGCAGTTTGTTTAGAGATTCCTCCGAGCAGTACTTC | CASSLFRDSSEQYF
TRBJ2-7 | . | TRBD2 | TRBV19 | TGTGCCAGTAGCCCCCGGACTAGCGGCCCGGACGAGCAGTACTTC | CASSPRTSGPDEQYF
TRBJ2-1 | . | . | TRBV4-1 | TGCGCCAGCAGCCTCGGGGTGGGGGCGGGCAATGAGCAGTTCTTC | CASSLGVGAGNEQFF
TRBJ2-5 | . | . | TRBV27 | TGTGCCAGCAGTCTGGCCCGCCAAGAGACCCAGTACTTC | CASSLARQETQYF
TRBJ1-4 | . | . | TRBV10-2 | TGCGCCAGCAGTGAGTCTGGATCCTTCCGTGGAAAACTGTTTTTT | CASSESGSFRGKLFF
TRBJ2-7 | . | TRBD2 | TRBV27 | TGTGCCAGCAGGACCGGGACTAGCGGGATGTTATATTACTTC | CASRTGTSGMLYYF
TRBJ2-5 | . | . | TRBV15 | TGTGCCACCAGCAGAGATACACAGGGCCTCGGGGGCAGCCTTACCCAGTACTTC | CATSRDTQGLGGSLTQYF
TRBJ2-1 | . | . | TRBV28 | TGTGCCAGCAGTTTATGGGGCAGGGGCTCCAATGAGCAGTTCTTC | CASSLWGRGSNEQFF
TRBJ1-6 | . | . | TRBV5-6 | TGTGCCAGCAGCATTGGGGATTCACCCCTCCACTTT | CASSIGDSPLHF
TRBJ2-5 | . | . | TRBV9 | TGTGCCAGCAGCGTTAGAGCGCAAGAGACCCAGTACTTC | CASSVRAQETQYF
TRBJ2-7 | . | TRBD2 | TRBV7-9 | TGTGCCAGCAGCCTAGCGGGAGGGACCTACGAGCAGTACTTC | CASSLAGGTYEQYF